Listed below are T cell receptor beta chains from one sample, sequenced in a study of cytomegalovirus exposure and HLA in healthy donors. Assay: immunoSEQ multiplex PCR; the TCRdb copy retains only in-frame clones and omits some. The sample lists some 130,000 clones, roughly 60% occurring once. Sequencing input: PBMCs. These receptors were taken from a man aged 40-55 years in good health and CMV-seropositive. The conserved cysteine and the conserved F or W are not part of the CDR3 here. The order of the fields is J gene, V gene, CDR3 protein.

TRBJ1-2,TRBV5-1,ASSLGADPYGYT
TRBJ2-7,TRBV9,ASSVGGRGEQY
TRBJ2-1,TRBV6-6,ASSYVGDEQF
TRBJ2-1,TRBV27,ASSEYNEQF
TRBJ1-2,TRBV7-3,ASSLTSGRDYGYT
TRBJ2-5,TRBV11-1,ASSSPEGDRETQY
TRBJ1-1,TRBV18,ASSPSSRGPTEAF
TRBJ2-3,TRBV13,ASSPAPVATQY
TRBJ2-7,TRBV19,ATRTGLNEQY
TRBJ1-1,TRBV7-2,ASSTRQGGTEAF
TRBJ1-1,TRBV6-5,ASSPGAPLNTEAF
TRBJ2-1,TRBV11-2,ASSLDPNRYNEQF
TRBJ2-1,TRBV5-6,ASSPGTGSNEQF
TRBJ2-1,TRBV28,ASSSSGTSYNEQF
TRBJ2-5,TRBV19,ASSILVQETQY
TRBJ2-7,TRBV7-2,ASSLRQGWYEQY
TRBJ2-7,TRBV10-3,AISGGEVSYEQY
TRBJ2-2,TRBV7-3,ASSNTNTGELF
TRBJ2-7,TRBV6-5,ASSYAGTGGEQY
TRBJ2-4,TRBV10-1,ASSHRGREAKNIQY
TRBJ2-1,TRBV6-1,ASSPRGRVSEQF
TRBJ2-1,TRBV2,ASSRDQGFVTYNEQF
TRBJ1-2,TRBV7-9,ASSRQGVDYGYT
TRBJ1-1,TRBV29-1,SVAQGLGAF
TRBJ2-6,TRBV14,ASGTASGANVLT
TRBJ1-1,TRBV18,ASSPLEENTEAF
TRBJ1-1,TRBV29-1,SGGQGEGDTEAF
TRBJ2-2,TRBV2,ASRNTNTGELF
TRBJ2-7,TRBV4-1,ASSHTQGNPYEQY
TRBJ1-6,TRBV10-3,AISAAAQSVSPLH
TRBJ2-7,TRBV7-2,ASSLAGQPSYEQY
TRBJ2-2,TRBV18,ASSPTGGELF
TRBJ2-1,TRBV19,ASSILSQRNEQF
TRBJ2-2,TRBV12-5,ASVDARDILNTGELF
TRBJ2-2,TRBV11-3,ASRREGNTGELF